This T cell receptor beta chain was sequenced for a study of blood T cells in healthy people across ages. The second PCR ran roughly 7 to 12 cycles with a sample-barcoded 5' primer and J-beta primers. TCRdb re-called the 5' RACE reads with MiXCR, one entry per CDR3 protein. In the table there are approximately 1.5 million distinct CDR3 sequences, around 40% of which are singletons. On this clonotype itself: The target antigen is unknown. A read error may be the cause here, since a much bigger clone is one base away.

CDR3 length: 17 residues. Germline loops: CDR1 MGHRA, CDR2 YSYEKL. Broader study findings: Measured against age, TCR beta diversity per million T cells decreased in a roughly linear manner.

Sequenced material: blood. The TCR was taken from a woman aged 18-30 years in good health. V usage is TRBV4-1 and J usage is TRBJ2-7; possibly TRBD1 for D (6 bases). The DNA for the CDR3 is TGCGCCAGCGGCCAAGACCTTGGACAGACTTTCTCCTACGAGCAGTACTTC. Protein sequence: CASGQDLGQTFSYEQYF.